The clone carrying this T cell receptor beta chain was seen many times. What it recognizes is unknown. Each CDR3 protein is one row after TCRdb ran MiXCR on the 5' RACE reads. The data show 250,000 to 350,000 distinct CDR3 sequences, 8.7% seen once. The CDR3 has 16 residues. The V and J ends lost 1 base and 5 bases respectively, with 17 bases between them. The V gene's germline CDR1 is LGHDT and CDR2 YNNKEL (reference sequence). This sample is drawn from a study of T cells after yellow fever vaccination. Study-wide results and caveats: Booster sampling recovered most clones from primary vaccination (96% CD4, roughly 88% CD8).

This receptor was identified in a young man who received the YFV17D yellow fever vaccine. The starting material was CD4+ T cells sorted from PBMCs, obtained 5 days after the yellow fever booster vaccination. V and J are TRBV3-1 and TRBJ1-1; perhaps TRBD1 as D (5 bases). CDR3 in amino acids: CASSQGPAGRGTEAFF. CDR3 coding DNA: TGTGCCAGCAGCCAAGGGCCCGCGGGAAGGGGAACTGAAGCTTTCTTT.